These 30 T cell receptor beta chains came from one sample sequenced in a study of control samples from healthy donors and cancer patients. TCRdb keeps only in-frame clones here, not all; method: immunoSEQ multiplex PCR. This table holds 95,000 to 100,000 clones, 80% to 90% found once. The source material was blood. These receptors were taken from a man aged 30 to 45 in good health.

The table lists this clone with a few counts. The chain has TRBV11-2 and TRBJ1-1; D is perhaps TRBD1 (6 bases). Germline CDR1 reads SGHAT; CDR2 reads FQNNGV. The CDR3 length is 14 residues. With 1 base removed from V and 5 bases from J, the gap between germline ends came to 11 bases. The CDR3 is CASSLVGARTEAFF. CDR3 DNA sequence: TGTGCCAGCAGCTTAGTGGGGGCGCGAACTGAAGCTTTCTTT.

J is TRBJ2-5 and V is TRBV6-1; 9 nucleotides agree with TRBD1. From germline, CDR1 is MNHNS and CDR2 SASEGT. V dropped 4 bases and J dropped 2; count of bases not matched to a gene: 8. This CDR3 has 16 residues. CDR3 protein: CASSARGQGGQETQYF. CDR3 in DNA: TGTGCCAGCAGTGCACGGGGACAGGGAGGGCAAGAGACCCAGTACTTC.

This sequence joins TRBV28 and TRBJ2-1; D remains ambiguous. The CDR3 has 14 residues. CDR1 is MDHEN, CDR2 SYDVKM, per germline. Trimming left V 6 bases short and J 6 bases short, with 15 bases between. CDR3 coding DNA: TGTGCCAGCAGCCTATCCCCAGGCCCCAATGAGCAGTTCTTC. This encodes CASSLSPGPNEQFF.

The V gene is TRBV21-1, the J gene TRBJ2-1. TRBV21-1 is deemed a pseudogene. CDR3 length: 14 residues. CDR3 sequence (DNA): TGTGCCAGCAGCATCGGGGCCAGGGTCGATGAGCAGTTCTTC. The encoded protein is CASSIGARVDEQFF.

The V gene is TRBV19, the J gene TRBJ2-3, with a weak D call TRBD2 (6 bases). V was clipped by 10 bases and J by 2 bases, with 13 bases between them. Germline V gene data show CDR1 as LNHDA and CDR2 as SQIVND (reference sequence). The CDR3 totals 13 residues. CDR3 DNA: TGTGCCACCGACGCGGGGACCACAGATACGCAGTATTTT. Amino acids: CATDAGTTDTQYF.

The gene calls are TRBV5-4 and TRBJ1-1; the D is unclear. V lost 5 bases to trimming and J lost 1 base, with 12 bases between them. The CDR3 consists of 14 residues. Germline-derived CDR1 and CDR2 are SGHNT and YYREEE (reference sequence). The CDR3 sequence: CASRVGLTNTEAFF. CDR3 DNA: TGTGCCAGCAGAGTTGGACTTACGAACACTGAAGCTTTCTTT.

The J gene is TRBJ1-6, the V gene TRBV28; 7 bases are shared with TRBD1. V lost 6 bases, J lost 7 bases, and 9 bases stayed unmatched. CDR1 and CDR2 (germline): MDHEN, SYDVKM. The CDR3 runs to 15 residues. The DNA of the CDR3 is TGTGCCAGCAGGCCCTCAGGGGGTTGGAATTCACCCCTCCACTTT. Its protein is CASRPSGGWNSPLHF.

The CDR3 DNA sequence: TGTGCCAGCAGTGAATGGTGGTGGGGCGGGGAGCTGTTTTTT. Residues: CASSEWWWGGELFF. The chain is built from TRBV6-1 and TRBJ2-2; unclear D gene. This CDR3 has 14 amino acids. Germline V gives CDR1 MNHNS, CDR2 SASEGT. V was cut by 2 bases and J by 7 bases, with 11 bases left in between.

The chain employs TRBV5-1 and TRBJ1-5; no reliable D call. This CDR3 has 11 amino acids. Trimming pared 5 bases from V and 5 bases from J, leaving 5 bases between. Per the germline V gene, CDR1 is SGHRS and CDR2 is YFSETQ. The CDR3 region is CASSPHQPQHF. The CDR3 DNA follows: TGCGCCAGCAGTCCTCATCAGCCCCAGCATTTT.

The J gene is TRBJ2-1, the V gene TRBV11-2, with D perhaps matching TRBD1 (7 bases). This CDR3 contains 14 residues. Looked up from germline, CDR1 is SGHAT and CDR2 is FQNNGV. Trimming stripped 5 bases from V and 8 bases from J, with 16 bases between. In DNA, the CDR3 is TGTGCCAGCAGCCCGAGGGGGCGGGGATATGAGCAGTTCTTC. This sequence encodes CASSPRGRGYEQFF.

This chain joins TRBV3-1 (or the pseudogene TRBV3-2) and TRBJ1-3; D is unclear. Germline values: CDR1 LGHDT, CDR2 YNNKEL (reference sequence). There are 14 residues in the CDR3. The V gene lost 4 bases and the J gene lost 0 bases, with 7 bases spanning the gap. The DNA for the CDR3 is TGTGCCAGCAGCCCCAAGAGCTCTGGAAACACCATATATTTT. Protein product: CASSPKSSGNTIYF.

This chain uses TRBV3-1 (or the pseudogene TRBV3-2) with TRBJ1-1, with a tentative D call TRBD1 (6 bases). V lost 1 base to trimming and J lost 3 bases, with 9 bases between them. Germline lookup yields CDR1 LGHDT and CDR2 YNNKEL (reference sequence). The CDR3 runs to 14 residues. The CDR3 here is CASSQGGADTEAFF. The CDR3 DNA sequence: TGTGCCAGCAGCCAAGGGGGGGCTGACACTGAAGCTTTCTTT.

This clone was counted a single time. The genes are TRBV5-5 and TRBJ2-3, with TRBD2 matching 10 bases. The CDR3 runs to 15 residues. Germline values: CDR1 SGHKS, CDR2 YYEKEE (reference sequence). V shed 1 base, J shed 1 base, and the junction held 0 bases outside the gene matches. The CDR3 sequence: CASSLLAGGTDTQYF. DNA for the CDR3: TGTGCCAGCAGCTTGCTAGCGGGAGGCACAGATACGCAGTATTTT.

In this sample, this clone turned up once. CDR3 region: CAIQSARQQINEQFF. In nucleotides, the CDR3 is TGTGCCATCCAGAGCGCTCGGCAACAGATCAATGAGCAGTTCTTC. The rearrangement uses TRBV5-4 and TRBJ2-1; unclear D gene. The V gene lost 9 bases and the J gene lost 6 bases, with 22 bases spanning the gap. CDR1 is SGHNT and CDR2 is YYREEE in the germline V gene (reference sequence). The CDR3 covers 15 residues.

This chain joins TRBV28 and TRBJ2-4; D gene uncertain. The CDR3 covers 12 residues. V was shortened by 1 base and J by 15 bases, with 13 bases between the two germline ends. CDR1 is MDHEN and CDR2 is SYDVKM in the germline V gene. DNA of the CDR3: TGTGCCAGCAGTTTATTAGGTAGTTCTTTGTACTTC. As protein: CASSLLGSSLYF. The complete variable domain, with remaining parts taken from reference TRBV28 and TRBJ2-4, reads DVKVTQSSRYLVKRTGEKVFLECVQDMDHENMFWYRQDPGLGLRLIYFSYDVKMKEKGDIPEGYSVSREKKERFSLILESASTNQTSMYLCASSLLGSSLYFGAGTRLSVL.

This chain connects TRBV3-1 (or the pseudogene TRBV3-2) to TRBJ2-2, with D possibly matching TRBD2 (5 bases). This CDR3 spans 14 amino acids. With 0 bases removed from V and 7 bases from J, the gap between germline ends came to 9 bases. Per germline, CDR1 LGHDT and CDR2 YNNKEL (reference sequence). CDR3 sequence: CASSQDHGIGELFF. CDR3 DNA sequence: TGTGCCAGCAGCCAAGATCACGGGATCGGGGAGCTGTTTTTT.

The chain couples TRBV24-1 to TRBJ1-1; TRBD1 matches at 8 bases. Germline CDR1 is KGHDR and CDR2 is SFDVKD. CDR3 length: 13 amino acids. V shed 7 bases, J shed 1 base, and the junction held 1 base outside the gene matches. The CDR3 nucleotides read TGTGCCACCAGAGGACAGGGGAACACTGAAGCTTTCTTT. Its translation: CATRGQGNTEAFF.

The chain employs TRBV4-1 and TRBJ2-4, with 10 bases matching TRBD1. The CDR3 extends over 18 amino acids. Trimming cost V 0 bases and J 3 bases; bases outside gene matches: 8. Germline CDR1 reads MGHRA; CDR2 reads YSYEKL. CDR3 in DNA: TGCGCCAGCAGCCAAGAGTCTTGGGACAGGGGAAGCAAAAACATTCAGTACTTC. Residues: CASSQESWDRGSKNIQYF.

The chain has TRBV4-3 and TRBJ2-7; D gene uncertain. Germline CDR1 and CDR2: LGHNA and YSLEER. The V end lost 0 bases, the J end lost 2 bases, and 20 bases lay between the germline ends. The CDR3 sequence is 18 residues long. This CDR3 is CASSQETYRYLNAYEQYF. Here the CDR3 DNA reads TGCGCCAGCAGCCAAGAGACCTACAGATACCTTAATGCCTACGAGCAGTACTTC.

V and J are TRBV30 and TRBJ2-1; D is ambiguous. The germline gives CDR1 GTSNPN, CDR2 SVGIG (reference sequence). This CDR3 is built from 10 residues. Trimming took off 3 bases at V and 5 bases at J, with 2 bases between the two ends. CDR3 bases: TGTGCCTGGAGGGACAATGAGCAGTTCTTC. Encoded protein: CAWRDNEQFF.

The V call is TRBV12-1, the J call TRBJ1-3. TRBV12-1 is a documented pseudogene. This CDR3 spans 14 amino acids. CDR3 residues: CASSFGLSGNTIYF. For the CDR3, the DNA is TGTGCCAGCAGCTTTGGACTATCTGGAAACACCATATATTTT.

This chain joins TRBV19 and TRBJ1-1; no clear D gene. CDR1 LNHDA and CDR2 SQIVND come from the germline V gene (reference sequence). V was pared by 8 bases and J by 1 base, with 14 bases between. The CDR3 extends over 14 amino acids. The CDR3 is CASSDSRRNTEAFF. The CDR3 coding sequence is TGTGCCAGTTCGGATTCACGTCGGAACACTGAAGCTTTCTTT.

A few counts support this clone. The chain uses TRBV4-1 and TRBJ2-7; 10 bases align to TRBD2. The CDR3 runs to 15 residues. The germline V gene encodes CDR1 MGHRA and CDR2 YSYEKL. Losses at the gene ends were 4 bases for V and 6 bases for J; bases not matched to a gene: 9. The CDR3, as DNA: TGCGCCAGCAGCCGGGACCTGACTAGCGGGTTCGAGCAGTACTTC. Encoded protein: CASSRDLTSGFEQYF.

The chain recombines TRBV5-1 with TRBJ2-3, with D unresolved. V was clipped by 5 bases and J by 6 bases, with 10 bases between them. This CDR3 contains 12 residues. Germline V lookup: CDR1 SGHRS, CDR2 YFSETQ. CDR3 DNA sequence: TGCGCCAGCAGGTCGACTTTGGATACGCAGTATTTT. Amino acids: CASRSTLDTQYF.

Here the CDR3 reads CASGAGQGSPLHF. The CDR3 coding sequence is TGTGCTAGTGGGGCGGGCCAGGGATCACCCCTCCACTTT. The gene calls are TRBV12-5 and TRBJ1-6, with D tentatively TRBD1 (5 bases). The V end was cut by 6 bases, the J end by 10 bases, with 13 bases between. Germline-derived CDR1 and CDR2 are LGHNT and FRNRAP. This CDR3 contains 13 residues.

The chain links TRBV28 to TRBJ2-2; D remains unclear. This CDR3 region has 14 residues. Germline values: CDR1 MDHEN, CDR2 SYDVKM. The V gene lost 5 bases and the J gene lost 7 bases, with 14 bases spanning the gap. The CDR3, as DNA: TGTGCCAGCAGTCGACCTTTCCGGAGCGGGGAGCTGTTTTTT. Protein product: CASSRPFRSGELFF.

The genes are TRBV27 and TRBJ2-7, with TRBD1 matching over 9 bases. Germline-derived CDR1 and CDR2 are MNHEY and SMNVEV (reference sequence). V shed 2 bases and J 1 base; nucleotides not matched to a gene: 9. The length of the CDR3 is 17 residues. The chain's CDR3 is CASSLLSYGTGSYEQYF. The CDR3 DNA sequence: TGTGCCAGCAGTTTACTATCTTATGGGACAGGGTCCTACGAGCAGTACTTC.

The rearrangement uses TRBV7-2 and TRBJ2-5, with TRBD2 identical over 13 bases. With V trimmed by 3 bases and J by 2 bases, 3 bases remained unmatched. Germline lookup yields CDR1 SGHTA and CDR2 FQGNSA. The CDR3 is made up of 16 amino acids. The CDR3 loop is CASSLGGLAGQETQYF. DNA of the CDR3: TGTGCCAGCAGCTTGGGGGGACTAGCGGGACAAGAGACCCAGTACTTC.

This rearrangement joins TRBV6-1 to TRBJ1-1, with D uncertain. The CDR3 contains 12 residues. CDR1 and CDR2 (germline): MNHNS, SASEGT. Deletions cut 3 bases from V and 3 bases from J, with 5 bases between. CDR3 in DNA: TGTGCCAGCAGTGACGGGGACACTGAAGCTTTCTTT. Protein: CASSDGDTEAFF.

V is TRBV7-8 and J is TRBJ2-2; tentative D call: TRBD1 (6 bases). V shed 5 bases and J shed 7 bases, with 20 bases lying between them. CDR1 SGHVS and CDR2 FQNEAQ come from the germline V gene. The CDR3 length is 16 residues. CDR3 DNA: TGTGCCAGCAGCCGTATACGGGCCCAAGGGGGCGGGGAGCTGTTTTTT. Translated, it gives CASSRIRAQGGGELFF.